This T cell receptor beta chain was obtained from a study of response to subunit inactivated influenza vaccine. Each CDR3 protein gets one entry after TCRdb re-called the RT-PCR reads with MiXCR. The sample lists about 620,000 distinct CDR3 sequences; 11% were seen once. This CDR3 contains 16 residues. Germline CDR1 SGHTA, CDR2 FQGNSA. The ends were cut back, 2 bases at V and 0 bases at J, with 10 bases in the middle. This clonotype was counted a few times. The same data also went into a second study, on T cells expressing NK-cell markers. From that second work: 5'RACE template switching built TCR beta cDNA with unique molecular identifiers. Seven of the eight sequenced donors were classified as HCMV-seropositive, and one was classified as seronegative. The dominant NKG2C+ clonotypes represented 1.0-7.0% of CD8+ T cells in five or six donors.

Sequences were derived from PBMCs from blood, sampled on the day of vaccination. This sequence was found in a man aged 50 to 60 who received an inactivated influenza vaccine. The rearrangement joins TRBV7-2 to TRBJ2-2; no clear D. The CDR3 is CASSLRVRANTGELFF. As DNA, the CDR3 is TGTGCCAGCAGCTTAAGGGTGCGAGCGAACACCGGGGAGCTGTTTTTT.